These 10 T cell receptor beta chains originate from one sample sequenced in a study of blood T cell repertoires in COVID-19. Libraries were prepared by immunoSEQ multiplex PCR; TCRdb keeps only in-frame clonotypes and omits some of them. The sample holds 200,000 to 250,000 clones, around 86% seen once. Specimen: peripheral blood. The receptors derive from a man at least 80 years old with acute or convalescent COVID-19.

This chain uses TRBV29-1 with TRBJ2-7; possibly TRBD1 for D (6 bases). Looked up from germline, CDR1 is SQVTM and CDR2 is ANQGSEA. Trimming took 0 bases from V and 6 from J, leaving 9 bases between them. The CDR3 runs 12 residues. The DNA of the CDR3 is TGCAGCGTTGAAGACGCAGGGGTCGAGCAGTACTTC. The encoded protein is CSVEDAGVEQYF.

This sequence joins TRBV28 and TRBJ2-7, with TRBD2 matching 11 bases. The V and J ends lost 7 bases and 2 bases, in that order; junction bases with no gene match: 13. Germline assignment: CDR1 MDHEN and CDR2 SYDVKM. CDR3 length equals 17 residues. The CDR3 reads CASTSILSGGATYEQYF. For the CDR3, the DNA is TGTGCCAGCACCTCTATCCTTAGCGGGGGGGCGACCTACGAGCAGTACTTC. The variable domain in full, completed from reference TRBV28 and TRBJ2-7, reads DVKVTQSSRYLVKRTGEKVFLECVQDMDHENMFWYRQDPGLGLRLIYFSYDVKMKEKGDIPEGYSVSREKKERFSLILESASTNQTSMYLCASTSILSGGATYEQYFGPGTRLTVT.

V gene TRBV24-1 combines with J gene TRBJ2-5; 7 bases align to TRBD1. J gave up 4 bases and V 2 bases, and 6 bases lay outside the gene matches. Germline CDR1 reads KGHDR; CDR2 reads SFDVKD. CDR3 length: 15 amino acids. CDR3 protein: CATSDSGTVRETQYF. The CDR3 DNA sequence: TGTGCCACCAGTGATTCCGGGACAGTAAGAGAGACCCAGTACTTC.

This clone was counted only a few times. The chain employs TRBV19 and TRBJ2-6, with 9 bases aligning to TRBD1. The CDR3 totals 20 residues. Per the germline V gene, CDR1 is LNHDA and CDR2 is SQIVND (reference sequence). Losses at the gene ends were 3 bases for V and 0 bases for J; bases not matched to a gene: 12. DNA for the CDR3: TGTGCCAGTAGTATTCGTGGGTTCTCGGGACAGGGCTCTGGGGCCAACGTCCTGACTTTC. This translates into CASSIRGFSGQGSGANVLTF.

A remark on this clone: Other nucleotide sequences in the sample specify the same CDR3. The J gene is TRBJ1-1, the V gene TRBV5-1; 8 bases map to TRBD1. CDR1 is SGHRS and CDR2 is YFSETQ in the germline V gene. This CDR3 has 14 residues. J lost 4 bases, V lost 4 bases, and 6 bases had no gene match. CDR3 in amino acids: CASSLGQAGTEAFF. Written as DNA, the CDR3 is TGCGCCAGCAGCCTGGGACAGGCTGGCACTGAAGCTTTCTTT.

As for this clone: This sample includes further DNA sequences coding for the same CDR3. The genes are TRBV6-5 and TRBJ1-3, with 12 bases that match TRBD1. CDR1 is MNHEY and CDR2 is SVGAGI in the germline V gene. This CDR3 is 16 amino acids long. Trimming removed 0 bases from V and 4 bases from J; junction bases left unmatched: 1. DNA for the CDR3: TGTGCCAGCAGTTACTCGGGACAGGGGGCAGGAAACACCATATATTTT. It encodes CASSYSGQGAGNTIYF.

This clone showed up just a few times. The chain joins TRBV19 to TRBJ1-5, with D tentatively TRBD1 (5 bases). The CDR3 runs to 17 residues. V shed 1 base and J shed 1 base, with 14 bases lying between them. Germline CDR1 reads LNHDA; CDR2 reads SQIVND (reference sequence). Here the CDR3 reads CASSIGEGGGSNQPQHF. The CDR3 region has the DNA TGTGCCAGTAGTATAGGAGAGGGCGGGGGAAGCAATCAGCCCCAGCATTTT. Supplemented by reference TRBV19 and TRBJ1-5, the full variable domain reads DGGITQSPKYLFRKEGQNVTLSCEQNLNHDAMYWYRQDPGQGLRLIYYSQIVNDFQKGDIAEGYSVSREKKESFPLTVTSAQKNPTAFYLCASSIGEGGGSNQPQHFGDGTRLSIL.

The gene calls are TRBV9 and TRBJ1-1; TRBD1 is a possible D gene (6 bases). The V gene's germline CDR1 is SGDLS and CDR2 YYNGEE. This CDR3 is 14 amino acids long. The V and J ends lost 0 bases and 5 bases respectively, with 11 bases between them. CDR3 in DNA: TGTGCCAGCAGCGTAGACCCAAGGGGGACTGAAGCTTTCTTT. Its translation is CASSVDPRGTEAFF.

This clone was found once. The V call is TRBV18, the J call TRBJ1-2; 10 positions agree with TRBD1. The CDR3 contains 15 residues. CDR1 is KGHSH and CDR2 is LQKENI in the germline V gene. V dropped 3 bases and J dropped 4; count of bases not matched to a gene: 5. CDR3 in amino acids: CASSPTTGGTYGYTF. As DNA, the CDR3 is TGTGCCAGCTCACCTACGACAGGGGGCACCTATGGCTACACCTTC.

The J gene is TRBJ2-2, the V gene TRBV6-4; 9 nucleotides agree with TRBD1. The CDR3 consists of 17 residues. V lost 8 bases, J lost 3 bases, and 13 bases stayed unmatched. The germline V gene encodes CDR1 MRHNA and CDR2 SNTAGT. The CDR3 region is CASSKTGTGLHTGELFF. CDR3 bases: TGTGCCAGCTCTAAAACCGGGACAGGGCTGCACACCGGGGAGCTGTTTTTT.